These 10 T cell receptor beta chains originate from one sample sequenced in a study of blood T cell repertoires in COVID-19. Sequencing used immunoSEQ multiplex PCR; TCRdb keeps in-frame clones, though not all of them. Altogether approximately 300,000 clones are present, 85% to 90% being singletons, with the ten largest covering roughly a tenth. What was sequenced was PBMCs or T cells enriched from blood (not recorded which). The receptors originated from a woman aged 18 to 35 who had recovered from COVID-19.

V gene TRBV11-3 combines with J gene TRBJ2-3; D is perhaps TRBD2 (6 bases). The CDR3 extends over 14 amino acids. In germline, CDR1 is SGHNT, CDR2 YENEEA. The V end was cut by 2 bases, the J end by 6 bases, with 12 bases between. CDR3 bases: TGTGCCAGCAGCTTAAGTCTAGCGAGCGATACGCAGTATTTT. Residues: CASSLSLASDTQYF.

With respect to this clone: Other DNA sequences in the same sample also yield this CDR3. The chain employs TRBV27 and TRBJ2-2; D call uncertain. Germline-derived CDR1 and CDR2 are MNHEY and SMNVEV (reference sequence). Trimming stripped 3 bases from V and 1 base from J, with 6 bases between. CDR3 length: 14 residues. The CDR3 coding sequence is TGTGCCAGCAGTTTGTCTAGGAACACCGGGGAGCTGTTTTTT. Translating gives CASSLSRNTGELFF.

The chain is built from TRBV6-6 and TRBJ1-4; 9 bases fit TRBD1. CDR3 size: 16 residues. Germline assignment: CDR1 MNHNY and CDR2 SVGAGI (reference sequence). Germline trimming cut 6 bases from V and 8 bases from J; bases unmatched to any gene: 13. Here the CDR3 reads CASSLGQGNLGEKLFF. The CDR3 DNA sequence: TGTGCCAGCAGCCTCGGACAGGGGAACTTGGGCGAAAAACTGTTTTTT.

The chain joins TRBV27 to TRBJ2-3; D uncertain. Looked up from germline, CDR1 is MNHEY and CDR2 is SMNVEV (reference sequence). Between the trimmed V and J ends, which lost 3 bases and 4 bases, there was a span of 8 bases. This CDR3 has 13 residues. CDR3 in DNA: TGTGCCAGCAGTTTCCGGGTAGCAGATACGCAGTATTTT. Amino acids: CASSFRVADTQYF.

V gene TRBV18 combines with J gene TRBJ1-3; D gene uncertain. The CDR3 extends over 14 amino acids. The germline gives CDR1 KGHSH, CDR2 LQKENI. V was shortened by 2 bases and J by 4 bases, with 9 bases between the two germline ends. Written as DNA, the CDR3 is TGTGCCAGCTCACCAGGGCAGCCGGGAAACACCATATATTTT. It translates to CASSPGQPGNTIYF. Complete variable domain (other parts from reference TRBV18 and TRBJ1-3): NAGVMQNPRHLVRRRGQEARLRCSPMKGHSHVYWYRQLPEEGLKFMVYLQKENIIDESGMPKERFSAEFPKEGPSILRIQQVVRGDSAAYFCASSPGQPGNTIYFGEGSWLTVV.

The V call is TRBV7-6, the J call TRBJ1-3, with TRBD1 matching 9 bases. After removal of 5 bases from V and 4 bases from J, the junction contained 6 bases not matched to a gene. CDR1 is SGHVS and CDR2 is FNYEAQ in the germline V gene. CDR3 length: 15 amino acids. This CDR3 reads CASSPTGGVGNTIYF. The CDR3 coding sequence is TGTGCCAGCAGCCCTACAGGGGGCGTCGGAAACACCATATATTTT.

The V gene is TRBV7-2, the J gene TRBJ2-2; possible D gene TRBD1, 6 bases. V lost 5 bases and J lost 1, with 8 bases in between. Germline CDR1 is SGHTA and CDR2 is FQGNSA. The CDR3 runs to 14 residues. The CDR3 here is CASSRGQNTGELFF. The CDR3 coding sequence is TGTGCCAGCAGCCGGGGACAGAACACCGGGGAGCTGTTTTTT.

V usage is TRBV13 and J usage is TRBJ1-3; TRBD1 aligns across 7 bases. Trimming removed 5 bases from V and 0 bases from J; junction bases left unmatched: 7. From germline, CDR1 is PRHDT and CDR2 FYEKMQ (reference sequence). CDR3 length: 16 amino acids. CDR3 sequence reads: CASSPRDSRSGNTIYF. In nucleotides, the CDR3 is TGTGCCAGCAGCCCCCGGGACAGCCGCTCTGGAAACACCATATATTTT.

The CDR3 protein is CASSTGGPTQYF. CDR3 DNA sequence: TGTGCCAGCAGTACCGGGGGGCCCACGCAGTATTTT. The chain combines TRBV6-2 or TRBV6-3 with TRBJ2-3; tentative D call: TRBD2 (7 bases). The CDR3 sequence is 12 residues long. Trimming left V 5 bases short and J 9 bases short, with 12 bases between. Germline V gene sequence: CDR1 MNHEY, CDR2 SVGEGT.

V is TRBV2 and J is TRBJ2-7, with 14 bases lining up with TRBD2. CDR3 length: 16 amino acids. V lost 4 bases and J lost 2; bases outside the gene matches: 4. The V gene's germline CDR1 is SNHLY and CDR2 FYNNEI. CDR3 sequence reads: CASSGGLAGVPYEQYF. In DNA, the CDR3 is TGTGCCAGCAGTGGGGGACTAGCGGGAGTCCCCTACGAGCAGTACTTC.